What follows is one T cell receptor (beta chain) and its context. The antigen is unknown. Germline lookup yields CDR1 GTSNPN and CDR2 SVGIG (reference sequence). The length of the CDR3 is 14 residues. Deletions cut 2 bases from V and 0 bases from J, with 10 bases between. The source of the sample is a study of stem cell transplantation in POMP-related autoinflammatory disease. The study, taken as a whole, reports: Patients with PRAID showed a restricted number of unique TRB V-J gene pairings.

Using immunoSEQ multiplex PCR, the repertoire was profiled, and TCRdb retains in-frame clones only, with some absent. The sample lists more than 20,000 clones, roughly four fifths occurring once. V usage is TRBV30 and J usage is TRBJ1-1; no firm D call. The material sequenced was CD4+ T cells from PBMCs, taken before stem cell transplantation. This TCR was sampled from a human donor with POMP-related autoinflammation and immune dysregulation (PRAID). The CDR3 DNA reads as TGTGCCTGGAGTAGGGTCCCGCTGAACACTGAAGCTTTCTTT. Translating it yields CAWSRVPLNTEAFF.